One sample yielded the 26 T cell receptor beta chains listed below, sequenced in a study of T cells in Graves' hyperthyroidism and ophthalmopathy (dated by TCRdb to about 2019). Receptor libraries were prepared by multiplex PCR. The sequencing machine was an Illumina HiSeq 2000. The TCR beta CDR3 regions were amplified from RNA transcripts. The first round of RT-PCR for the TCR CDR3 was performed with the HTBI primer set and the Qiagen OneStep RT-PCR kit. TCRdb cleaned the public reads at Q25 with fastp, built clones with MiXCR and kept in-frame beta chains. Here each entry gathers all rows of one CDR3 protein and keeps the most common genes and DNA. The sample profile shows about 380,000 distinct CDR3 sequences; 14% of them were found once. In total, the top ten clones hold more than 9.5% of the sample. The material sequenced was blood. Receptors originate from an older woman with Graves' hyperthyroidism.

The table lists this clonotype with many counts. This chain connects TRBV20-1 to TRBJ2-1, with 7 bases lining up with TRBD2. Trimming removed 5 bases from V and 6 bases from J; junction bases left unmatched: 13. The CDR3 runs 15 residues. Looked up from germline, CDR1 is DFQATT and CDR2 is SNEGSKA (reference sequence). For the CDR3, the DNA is TGCAGTGCTCCGATCGGGGGGAGTTGGGGCAATGAGCAGTTCTTC. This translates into CSAPIGGSWGNEQFF.

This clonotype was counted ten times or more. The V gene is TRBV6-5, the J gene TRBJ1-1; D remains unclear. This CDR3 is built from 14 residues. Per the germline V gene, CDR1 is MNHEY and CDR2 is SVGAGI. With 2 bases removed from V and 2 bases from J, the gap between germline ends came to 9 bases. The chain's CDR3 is CASSYTDANTEAFF. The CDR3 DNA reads TGTGCCAGCAGTTACACAGACGCAAACACTGAAGCTTTCTTT.

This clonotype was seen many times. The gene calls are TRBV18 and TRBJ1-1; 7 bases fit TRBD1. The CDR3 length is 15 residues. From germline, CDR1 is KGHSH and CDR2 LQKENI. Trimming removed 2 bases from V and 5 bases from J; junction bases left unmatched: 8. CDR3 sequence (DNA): TGTGCCAGCTCACCAGAGACAGGGTCGGGGACTGAAGCTTTCTTT. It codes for CASSPETGSGTEAFF.

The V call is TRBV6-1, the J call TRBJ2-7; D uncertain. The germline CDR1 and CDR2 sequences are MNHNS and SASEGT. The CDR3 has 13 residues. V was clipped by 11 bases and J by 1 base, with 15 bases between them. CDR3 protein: CASGRRPSYEQYF. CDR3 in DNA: TGTGCCTCCGGCAGGCGACCTTCCTACGAGCAGTACTTC.

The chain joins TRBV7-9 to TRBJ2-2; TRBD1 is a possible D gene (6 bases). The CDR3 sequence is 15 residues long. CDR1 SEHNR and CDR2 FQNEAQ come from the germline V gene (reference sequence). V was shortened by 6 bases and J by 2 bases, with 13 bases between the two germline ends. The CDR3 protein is CASRTGTFNTGELFF. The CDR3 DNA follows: TGTGCCAGCAGGACCGGGACATTTAACACCGGGGAGCTGTTTTTT.

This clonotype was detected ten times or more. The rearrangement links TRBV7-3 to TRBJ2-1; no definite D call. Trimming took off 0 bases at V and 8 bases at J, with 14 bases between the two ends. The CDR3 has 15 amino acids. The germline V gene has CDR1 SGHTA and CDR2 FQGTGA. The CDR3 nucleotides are TGTGCCAGCAGCTTAACCAGAGCTGCTTCAGATGAGCAGTTCTTC. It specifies CASSLTRAASDEQFF.

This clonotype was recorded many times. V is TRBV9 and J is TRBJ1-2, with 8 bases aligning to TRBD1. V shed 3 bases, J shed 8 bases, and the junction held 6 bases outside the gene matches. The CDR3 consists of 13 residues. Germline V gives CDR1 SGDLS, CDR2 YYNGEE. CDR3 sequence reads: CASSDWTGQGYTF. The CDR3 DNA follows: TGTGCCAGCAGCGATTGGACAGGGCAGGGCTACACCTTC.

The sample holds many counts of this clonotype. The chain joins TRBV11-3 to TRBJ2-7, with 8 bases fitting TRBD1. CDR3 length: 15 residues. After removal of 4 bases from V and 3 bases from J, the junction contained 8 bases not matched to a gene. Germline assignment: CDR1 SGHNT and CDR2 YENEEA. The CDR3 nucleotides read TGTGCCAGCAGCTCCCAGAGGACAGGGTTCTACGAGCAGTACTTC. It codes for CASSSQRTGFYEQYF. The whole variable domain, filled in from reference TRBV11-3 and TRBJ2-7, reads EAGVVQSPRYKIIEKKQPVAFWCNPISGHNTLYWYLQNLGQGPELLIRYENEEAVDDSQLPKDRFSAERLKGVDSTLKIQPAELGDSAVYLCASSSQRTGFYEQYFGPGTRLTVT.

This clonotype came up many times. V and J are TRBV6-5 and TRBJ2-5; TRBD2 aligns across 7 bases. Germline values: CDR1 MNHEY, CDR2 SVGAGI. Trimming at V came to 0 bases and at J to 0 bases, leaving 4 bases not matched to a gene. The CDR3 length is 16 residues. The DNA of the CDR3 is TGTGCCAGCAGTTACTCGGGTAGCGGGTACCAAGAGACCCAGTACTTC. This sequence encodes CASSYSGSGYQETQYF.

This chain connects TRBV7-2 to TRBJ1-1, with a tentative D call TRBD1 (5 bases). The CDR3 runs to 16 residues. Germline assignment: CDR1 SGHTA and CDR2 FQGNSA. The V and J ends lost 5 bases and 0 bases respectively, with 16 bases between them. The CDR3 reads CASSPQPQDLNTEAFF. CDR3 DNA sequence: TGTGCCAGCAGCCCTCAACCACAGGATTTGAACACTGAAGCTTTCTTT.

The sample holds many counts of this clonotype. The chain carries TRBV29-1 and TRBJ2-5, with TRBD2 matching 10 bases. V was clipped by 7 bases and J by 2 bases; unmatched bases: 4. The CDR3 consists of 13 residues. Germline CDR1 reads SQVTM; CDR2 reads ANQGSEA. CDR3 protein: CSAGTSAQETQYF. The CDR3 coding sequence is TGCAGCGCCGGGACTAGCGCACAAGAGACCCAGTACTTC. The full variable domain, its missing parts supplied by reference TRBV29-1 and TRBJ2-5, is SAVISQKPSRDICQRGTSLTIQCQVDSQVTMMFWYRQQPGQSLTLIATANQGSEATYESGFVIDKFPISRPNLTFSTLTVSNMSPEDSSIYLCSAGTSAQETQYFGPGTRLLVL.

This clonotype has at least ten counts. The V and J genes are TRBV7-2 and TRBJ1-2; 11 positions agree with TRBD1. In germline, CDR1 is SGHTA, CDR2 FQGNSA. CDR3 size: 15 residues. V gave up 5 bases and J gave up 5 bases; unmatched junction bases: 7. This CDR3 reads CASSRGQGAAYGYTF. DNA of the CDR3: TGTGCCAGCAGCCGAGGACAGGGGGCTGCTTATGGCTACACCTTC.

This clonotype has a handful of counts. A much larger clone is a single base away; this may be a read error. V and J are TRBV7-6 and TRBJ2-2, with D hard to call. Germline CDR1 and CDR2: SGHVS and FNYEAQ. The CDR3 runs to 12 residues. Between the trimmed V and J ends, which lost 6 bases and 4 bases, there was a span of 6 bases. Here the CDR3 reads CASRFSTGELFF. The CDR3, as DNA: TGTGCCAGCAGGTTTTCCACCGGGGAGCTGTTTTTT.

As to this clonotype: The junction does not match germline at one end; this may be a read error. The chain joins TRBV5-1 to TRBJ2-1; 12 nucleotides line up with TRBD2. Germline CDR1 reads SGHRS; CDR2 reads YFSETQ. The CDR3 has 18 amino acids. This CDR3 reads CASSSRLAGVRTYNEQFF. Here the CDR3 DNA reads TGTGCCAGCAGCAGCAGACTAGCGGGAGTCAGGACCTACAATGAGCAGTTCTTC.

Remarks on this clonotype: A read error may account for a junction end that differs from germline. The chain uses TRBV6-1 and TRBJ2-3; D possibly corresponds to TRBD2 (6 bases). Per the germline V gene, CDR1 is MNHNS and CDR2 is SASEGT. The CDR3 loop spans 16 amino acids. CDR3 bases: TGTGCCAGCAGTGAATTTGGCGGGATAAGCACAGATACGCGGTATTTT. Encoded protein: CASSEFGGISTDTRYF.

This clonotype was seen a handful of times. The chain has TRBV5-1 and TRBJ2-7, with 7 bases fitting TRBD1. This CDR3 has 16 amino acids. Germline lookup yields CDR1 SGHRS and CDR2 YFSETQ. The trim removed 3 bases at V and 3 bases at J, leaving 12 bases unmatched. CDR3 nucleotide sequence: TGCGCCAGCAGCTCGAACTCTCGGACAGGAGACTACGAGCAGTACTTC. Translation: CASSSNSRTGDYEQYF.

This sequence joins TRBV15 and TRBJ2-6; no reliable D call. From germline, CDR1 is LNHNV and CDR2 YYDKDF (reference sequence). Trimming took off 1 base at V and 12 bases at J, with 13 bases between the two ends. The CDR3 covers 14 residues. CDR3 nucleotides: TGTGCCACCAGCAGAGGGCAGGCCAACTTCGTCCTGACTTTC. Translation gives CATSRGQANFVLTF.

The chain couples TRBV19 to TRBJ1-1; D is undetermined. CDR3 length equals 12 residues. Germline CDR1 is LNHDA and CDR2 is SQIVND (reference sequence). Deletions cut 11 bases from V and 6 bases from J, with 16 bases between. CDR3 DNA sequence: TGTGCCTCTCAGGCGGGGATGGCTGAAGCTTTCTTT. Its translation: CASQAGMAEAFF.

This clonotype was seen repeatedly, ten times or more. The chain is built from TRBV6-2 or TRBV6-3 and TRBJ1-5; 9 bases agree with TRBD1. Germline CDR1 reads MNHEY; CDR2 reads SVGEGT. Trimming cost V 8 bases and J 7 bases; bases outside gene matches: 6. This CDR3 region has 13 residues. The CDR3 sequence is CASGRQGVQPQHF. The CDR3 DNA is TGTGCCAGCGGAAGACAGGGGGTACAGCCCCAGCATTTT.

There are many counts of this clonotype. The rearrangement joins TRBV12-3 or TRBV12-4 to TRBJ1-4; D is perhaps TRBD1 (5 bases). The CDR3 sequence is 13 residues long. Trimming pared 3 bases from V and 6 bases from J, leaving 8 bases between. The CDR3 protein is CASSLGGYEKLFF. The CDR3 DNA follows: TGTGCCAGCAGTTTGGGGGGGTATGAAAAACTGTTTTTT.

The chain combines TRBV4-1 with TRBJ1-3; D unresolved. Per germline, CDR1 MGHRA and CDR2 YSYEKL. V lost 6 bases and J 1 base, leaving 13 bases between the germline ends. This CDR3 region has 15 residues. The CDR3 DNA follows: TGCGCCAGCAGACCGTTCCGCCGGTCTGGAAACACCATATATTTT. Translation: CASRPFRRSGNTIYF.

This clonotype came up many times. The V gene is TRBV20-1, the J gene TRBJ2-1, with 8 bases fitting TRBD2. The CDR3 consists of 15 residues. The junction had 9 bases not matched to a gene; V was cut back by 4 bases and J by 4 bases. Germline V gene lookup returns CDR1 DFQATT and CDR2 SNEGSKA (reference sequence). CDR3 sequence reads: CSANFGTSIYNEQFF. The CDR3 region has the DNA TGCAGTGCTAACTTTGGGACTAGTATTTACAATGAGCAGTTCTTC.

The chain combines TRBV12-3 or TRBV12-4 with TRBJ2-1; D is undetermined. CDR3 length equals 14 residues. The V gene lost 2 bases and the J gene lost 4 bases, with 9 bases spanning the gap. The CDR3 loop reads CASSLQEQYNEQFF. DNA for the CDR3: TGTGCCAGCAGTTTACAGGAGCAGTACAATGAGCAGTTCTTC.

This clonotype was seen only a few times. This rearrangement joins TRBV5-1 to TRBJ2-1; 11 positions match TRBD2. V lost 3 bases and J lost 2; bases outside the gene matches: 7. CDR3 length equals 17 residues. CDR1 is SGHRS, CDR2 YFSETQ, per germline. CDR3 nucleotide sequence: TGCGCCAGCAGCTCCTATTCACTAGCGGGAGCCTACAATGAGCAGTTCTTC. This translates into CASSSYSLAGAYNEQFF.

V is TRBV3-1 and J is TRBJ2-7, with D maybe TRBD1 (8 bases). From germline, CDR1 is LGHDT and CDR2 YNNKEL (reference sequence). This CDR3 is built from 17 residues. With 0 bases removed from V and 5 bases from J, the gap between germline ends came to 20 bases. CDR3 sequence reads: CASSQDIPGQGGHEQYF. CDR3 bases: TGTGCCAGCAGCCAAGATATCCCTGGACAGGGAGGGCACGAGCAGTACTTC.

CDR3 bases: TGTGCCAGCAGTGGTCACCTCTACGAGCAGTACTTC. Protein sequence: CASSGHLYEQYF. V usage is TRBV2 and J usage is TRBJ2-7, with no clear D. Germline CDR1 is SNHLY and CDR2 is FYNNEI. Trimming pared 4 bases from V and 3 bases from J, leaving 7 bases between. The CDR3 runs 12 residues.